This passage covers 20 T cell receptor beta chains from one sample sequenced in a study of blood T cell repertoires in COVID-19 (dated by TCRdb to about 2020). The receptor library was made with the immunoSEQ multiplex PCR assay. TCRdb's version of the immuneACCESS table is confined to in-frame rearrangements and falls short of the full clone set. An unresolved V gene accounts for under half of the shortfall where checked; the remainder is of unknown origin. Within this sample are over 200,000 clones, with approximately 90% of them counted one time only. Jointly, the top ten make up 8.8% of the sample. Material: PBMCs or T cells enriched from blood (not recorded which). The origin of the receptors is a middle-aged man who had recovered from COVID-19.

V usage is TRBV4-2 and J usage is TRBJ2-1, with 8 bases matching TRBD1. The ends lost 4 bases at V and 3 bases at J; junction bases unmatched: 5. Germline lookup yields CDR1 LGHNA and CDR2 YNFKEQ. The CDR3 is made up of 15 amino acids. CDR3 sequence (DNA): TGTGCCAGCAGCCGCCGACAGGGGAACTACAATGAGCAGTTCTTC. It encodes CASSRRQGNYNEQFF.

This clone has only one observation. The chain's CDR3 is CASSRWGDAKNIQYF. The CDR3 region has the DNA TGTGCCAGCAGTCGGTGGGGCGATGCCAAAAACATTCAGTACTTC. V is TRBV13 and J is TRBJ2-4; D might be TRBD1 (5 bases). V was trimmed by 6 bases and J by 1 base, leaving 13 bases between them. Germline V CDR1 and CDR2: PRHDT, FYEKMQ (reference sequence). This CDR3 has 15 residues.

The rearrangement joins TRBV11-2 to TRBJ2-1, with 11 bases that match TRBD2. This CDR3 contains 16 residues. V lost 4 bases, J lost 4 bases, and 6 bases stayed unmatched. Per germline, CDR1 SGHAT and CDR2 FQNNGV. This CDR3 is CASSSRGTSGYNEQFF. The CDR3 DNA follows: TGTGCCAGCAGCTCGCGAGGGACTAGCGGATACAATGAGCAGTTCTTC.

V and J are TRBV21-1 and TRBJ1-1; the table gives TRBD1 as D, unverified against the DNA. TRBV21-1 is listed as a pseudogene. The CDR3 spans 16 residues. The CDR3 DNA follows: TGTGCCAGCAGCACCCGGGACAGGGTGGGGAACACTGAAGCTTTCTTT. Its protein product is CASSTRDRVGNTEAFF.

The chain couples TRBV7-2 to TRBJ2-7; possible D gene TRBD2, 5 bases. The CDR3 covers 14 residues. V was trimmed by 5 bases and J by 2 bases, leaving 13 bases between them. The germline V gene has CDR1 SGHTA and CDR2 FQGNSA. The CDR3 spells CASSPWTGPYEQYF. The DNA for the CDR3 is TGTGCCAGCAGCCCTTGGACTGGCCCCTACGAGCAGTACTTC.

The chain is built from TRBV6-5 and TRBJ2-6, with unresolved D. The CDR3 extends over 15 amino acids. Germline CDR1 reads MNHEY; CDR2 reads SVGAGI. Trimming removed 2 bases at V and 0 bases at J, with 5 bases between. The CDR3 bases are TGTGCCAGCAGTTACCGAGGCTCTGGGGCCAACGTCCTGACTTTC. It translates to CASSYRGSGANVLTF.

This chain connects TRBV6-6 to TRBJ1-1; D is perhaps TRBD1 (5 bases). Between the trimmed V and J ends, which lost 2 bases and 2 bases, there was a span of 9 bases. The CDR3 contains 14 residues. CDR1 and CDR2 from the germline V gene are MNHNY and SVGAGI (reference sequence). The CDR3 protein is CASSYRQLNTEAFF. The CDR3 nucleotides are TGTGCCAGCAGTTACCGACAGTTAAACACTGAAGCTTTCTTT.

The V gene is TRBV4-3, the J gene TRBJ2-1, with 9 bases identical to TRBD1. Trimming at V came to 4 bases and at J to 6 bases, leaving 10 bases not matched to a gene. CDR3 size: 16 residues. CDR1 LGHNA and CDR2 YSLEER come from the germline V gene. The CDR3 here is CASSPEGQGIFNEQFF. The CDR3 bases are TGCGCCAGCAGCCCCGAGGGACAGGGAATTTTCAATGAGCAGTTCTTC.

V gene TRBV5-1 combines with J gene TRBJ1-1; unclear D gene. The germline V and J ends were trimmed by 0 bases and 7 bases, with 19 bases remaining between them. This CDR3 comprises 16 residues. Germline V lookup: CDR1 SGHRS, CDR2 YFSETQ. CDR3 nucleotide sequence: TGCGCCAGCAGCTTGGGTAGCGTCGGTAGGTTGATTGAAGCTTTCTTT. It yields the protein CASSLGSVGRLIEAFF.

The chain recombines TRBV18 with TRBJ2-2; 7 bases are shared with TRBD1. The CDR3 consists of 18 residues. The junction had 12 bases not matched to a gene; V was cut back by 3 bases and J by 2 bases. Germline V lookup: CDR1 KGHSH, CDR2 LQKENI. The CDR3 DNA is TGTGCCAGCTCACCTACGACAGGGCCGGGCCCCAACACCGGGGAGCTGTTTTTT. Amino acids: CASSPTTGPGPNTGELFF.

In DNA, the CDR3 is TGCGCCAGCAGCCAAGGGGGGCCCGGGACTAACAGTTTAAATGAGCAGTTCTTC. It translates to CASSQGGPGTNSLNEQFF. V usage is TRBV4-3 and J usage is TRBJ2-1; possible D gene TRBD2, 7 bases. The V gene's germline CDR1 is LGHNA and CDR2 YSLEER. Trimming left V 1 base short and J 7 bases short, with 23 bases between. The CDR3 has 18 amino acids.

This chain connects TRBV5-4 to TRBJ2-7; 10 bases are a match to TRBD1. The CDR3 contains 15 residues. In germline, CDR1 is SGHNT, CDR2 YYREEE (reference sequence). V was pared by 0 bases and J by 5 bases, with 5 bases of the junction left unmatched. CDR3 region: CASSLAGTGDHEQYF. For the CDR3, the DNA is TGTGCCAGCAGCTTGGCGGGGACAGGGGACCACGAGCAGTACTTC. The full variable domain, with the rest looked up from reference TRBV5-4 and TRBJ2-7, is ETGVTQSPTHLIKTRGQQVTLRCSSQSGHNTVSWYQQALGQGPQFIFQYYREEENGRGNFPPRFSGLQFPNYSSELNVNALELDDSALYLCASSLAGTGDHEQYFGPGTRLTVT.

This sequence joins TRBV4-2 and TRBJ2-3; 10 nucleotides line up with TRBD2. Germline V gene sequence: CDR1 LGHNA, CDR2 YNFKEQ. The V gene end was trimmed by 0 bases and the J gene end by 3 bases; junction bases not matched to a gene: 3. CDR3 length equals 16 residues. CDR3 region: CASSQESGGATDTQYF. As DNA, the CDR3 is TGTGCCAGCAGCCAAGAAAGCGGGGGGGCGACAGATACGCAGTATTTT.

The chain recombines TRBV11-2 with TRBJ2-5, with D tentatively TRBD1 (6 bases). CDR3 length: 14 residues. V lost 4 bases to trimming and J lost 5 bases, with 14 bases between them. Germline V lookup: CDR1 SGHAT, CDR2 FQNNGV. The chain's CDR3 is CASSYSGVGETQYF. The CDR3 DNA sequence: TGTGCCAGCAGCTATTCAGGGGTTGGGGAGACCCAGTACTTC.

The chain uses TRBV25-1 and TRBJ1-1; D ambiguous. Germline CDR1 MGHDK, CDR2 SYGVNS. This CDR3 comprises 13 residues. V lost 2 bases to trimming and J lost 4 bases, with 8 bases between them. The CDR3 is CASSELGVTEAFF. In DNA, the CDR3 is TGTGCCAGCAGTGAACTCGGGGTCACTGAAGCTTTCTTT.

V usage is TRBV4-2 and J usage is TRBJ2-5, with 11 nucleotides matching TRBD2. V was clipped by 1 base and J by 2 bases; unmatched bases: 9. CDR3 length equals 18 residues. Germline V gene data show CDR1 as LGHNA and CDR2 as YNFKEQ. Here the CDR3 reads CASSQASLAGGTQETQYF. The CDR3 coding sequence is TGTGCCAGCAGCCAAGCGTCCCTAGCGGGGGGAACGCAAGAGACCCAGTACTTC.

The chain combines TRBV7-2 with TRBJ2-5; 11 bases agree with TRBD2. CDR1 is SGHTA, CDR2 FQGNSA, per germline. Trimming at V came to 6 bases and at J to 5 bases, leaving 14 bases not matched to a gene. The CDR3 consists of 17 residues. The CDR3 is CASRKGGSGRAYETQYF. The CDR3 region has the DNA TGTGCCAGCAGGAAAGGGGGTAGCGGGAGGGCCTATGAGACCCAGTACTTC.

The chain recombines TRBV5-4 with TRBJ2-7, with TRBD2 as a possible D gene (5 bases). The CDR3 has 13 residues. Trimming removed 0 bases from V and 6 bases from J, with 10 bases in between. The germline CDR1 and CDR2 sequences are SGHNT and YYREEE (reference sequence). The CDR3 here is CASSLARAREQYF. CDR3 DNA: TGTGCCAGCAGCTTGGCGAGGGCTCGCGAGCAGTACTTC.

This chain's CDR3 is CASSRRRGGGEGSNTGELFF. DNA of the CDR3: TGTGCCAGCAGCCGGAGAAGGGGGGGAGGAGAGGGCTCGAACACCGGGGAGCTGTTTTTT. The chain uses TRBV6-6 and TRBJ2-2; tentatively, D is TRBD2 (7 bases). CDR3 length equals 20 residues. Germline values: CDR1 MNHNY, CDR2 SVGAGI (reference sequence). The V gene lost 6 bases and the J gene lost 0 bases, with 26 bases spanning the gap.

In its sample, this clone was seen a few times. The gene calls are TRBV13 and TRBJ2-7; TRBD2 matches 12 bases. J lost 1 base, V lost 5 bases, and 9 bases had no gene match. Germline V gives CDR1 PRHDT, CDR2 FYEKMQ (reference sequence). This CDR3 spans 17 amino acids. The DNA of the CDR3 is TGTGCCAGCAGCGCCGGAGGACTAGCGGGGCCGTCCTACGAGCAGTACTTC. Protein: CASSAGGLAGPSYEQYF.